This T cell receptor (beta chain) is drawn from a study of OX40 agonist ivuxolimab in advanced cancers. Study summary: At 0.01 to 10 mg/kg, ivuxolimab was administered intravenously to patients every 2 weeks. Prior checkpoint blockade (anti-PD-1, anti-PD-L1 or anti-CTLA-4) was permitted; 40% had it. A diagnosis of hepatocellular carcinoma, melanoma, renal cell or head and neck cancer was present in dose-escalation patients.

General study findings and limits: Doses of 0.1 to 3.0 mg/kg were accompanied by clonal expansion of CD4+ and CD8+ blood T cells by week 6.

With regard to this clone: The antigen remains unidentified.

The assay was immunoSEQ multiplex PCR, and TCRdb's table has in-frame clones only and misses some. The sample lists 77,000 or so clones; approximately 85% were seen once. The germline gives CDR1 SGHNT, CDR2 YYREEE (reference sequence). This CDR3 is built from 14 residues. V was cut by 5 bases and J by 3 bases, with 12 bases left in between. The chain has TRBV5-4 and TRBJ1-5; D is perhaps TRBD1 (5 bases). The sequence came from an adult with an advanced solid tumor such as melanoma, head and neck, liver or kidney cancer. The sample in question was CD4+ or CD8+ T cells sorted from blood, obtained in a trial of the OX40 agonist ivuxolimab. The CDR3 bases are TGTGCCAGCAGACGGGCGGGGGACAATCAGCCCCAGCATTTT. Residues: CASRRAGDNQPQHF.